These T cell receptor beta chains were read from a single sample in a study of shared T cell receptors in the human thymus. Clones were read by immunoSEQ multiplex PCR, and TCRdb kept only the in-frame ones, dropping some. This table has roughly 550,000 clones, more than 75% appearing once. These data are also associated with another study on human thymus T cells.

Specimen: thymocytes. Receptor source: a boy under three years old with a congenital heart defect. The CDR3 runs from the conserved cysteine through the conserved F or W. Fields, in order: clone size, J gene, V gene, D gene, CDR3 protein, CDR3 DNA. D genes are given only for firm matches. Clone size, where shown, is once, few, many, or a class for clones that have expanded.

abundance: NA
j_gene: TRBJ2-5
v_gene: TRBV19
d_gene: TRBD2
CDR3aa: CASSTLPIAGGSFTETQYF
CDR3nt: TGTGCCAGTAGTACTCTCCCGATAGCGGGAGGGAGTTTTACGGAGACCCAGTACTTC

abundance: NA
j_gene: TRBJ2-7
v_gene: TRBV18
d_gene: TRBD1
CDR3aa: CASSLGTAYEQYF
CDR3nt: TGTGCCAGCTCACTTGGGACAGCCTACGAGCAGTACTTC

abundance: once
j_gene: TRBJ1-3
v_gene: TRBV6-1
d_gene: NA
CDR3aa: CASSPPGSGNTIYF
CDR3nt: TGTGCCAGCAGTCCCCCAGGGTCTGGAAACACCATATATTTT

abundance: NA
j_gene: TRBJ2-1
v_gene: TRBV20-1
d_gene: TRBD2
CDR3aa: CSARASGKFF
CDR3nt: TGCAGTGCGAGAGCTAGCGGGAAGTTCTTC

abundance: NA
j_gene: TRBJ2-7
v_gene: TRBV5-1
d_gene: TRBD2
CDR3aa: CASRFHTTSGTTKQYF
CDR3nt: TGCGCCAGCCGCTTCCACACGACTAGCGGGACTACCAAGCAGTACTTC

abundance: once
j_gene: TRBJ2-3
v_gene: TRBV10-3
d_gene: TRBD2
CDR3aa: CANGTSGFTDTQYF
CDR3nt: TGTGCCAACGGGACTAGCGGATTCACAGATACGCAGTATTTT

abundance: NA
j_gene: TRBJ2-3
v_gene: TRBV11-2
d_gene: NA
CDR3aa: CASSWPTRGNKADTQYF
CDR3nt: TGTGCCAGCAGCTGGCCGACACGGGGAAACAAAGCAGATACGCAGTATTTT

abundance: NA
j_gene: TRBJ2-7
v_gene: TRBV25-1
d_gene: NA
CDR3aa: CASSEYATSSYEQYF
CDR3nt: TGTGCCAGCAGTGAATATGCTACGAGCTCCTACGAGCAGTACTTC

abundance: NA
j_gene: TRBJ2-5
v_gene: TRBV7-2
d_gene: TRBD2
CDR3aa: CASSEGRVPWTQYF
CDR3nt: TGTGCCAGCAGCGAGGGGAGGGTCCCTTGGACCCAGTACTTC

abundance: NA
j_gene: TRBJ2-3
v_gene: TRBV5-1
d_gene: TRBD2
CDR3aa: CASSLRGREGSNTQYF
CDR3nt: TGCGCCAGCAGCTTGCGCGGGAGGGAGGGATCCAATACGCAGTATTTT